One and the same sample provided the 12 T cell receptor beta chains below, sequenced in a study of STAT5B mutations in CD4+ large granular lymphocyte leukemia. TCRdb's table, derived via immunoSEQ multiplex PCR, lists solely in-frame clones and lacks some. Of approximately 31,000 clones listed, about two thirds are singletons. The sequenced sample consisted of CD4+ T cells from blood buffy coats. These receptors all come from a human donor in good health.

This clone has only one observation. J is TRBJ1-2 and V is TRBV30, with D possibly being TRBD1 (5 bases). The germline V and J ends were trimmed by 4 bases and 4 bases, with 13 bases remaining between them. Per the germline V gene, CDR1 is GTSNPN and CDR2 is SVGIG (reference sequence). The CDR3 contains 13 residues. The CDR3 DNA is TGTGCCTGGAACAATAGGGGTACCTATGGCTACACCTTC. Its protein product is CAWNNRGTYGYTF.

This chain connects TRBV4-3 to TRBJ2-3, with D possibly matching TRBD2 (6 bases). The CDR3 totals 15 residues. From germline, CDR1 is LGHNA and CDR2 YSLEER. V was pared by 4 bases and J by 1 base, with 12 bases between. As DNA, the CDR3 is TGCGCCAGCAGCCGGGTGTGGGGGGGCACAGATACGCAGTATTTT. Translated, it gives CASSRVWGGTDTQYF.

This rearrangement joins TRBV10-1 to TRBJ1-5; D remains ambiguous. V shed 0 bases and J shed 8 bases, with 5 bases lying between them. CDR1 is WNHNN, CDR2 SYGVQD, per germline (reference sequence). The CDR3 is 12 amino acids. The CDR3 here is CASSESQEPQHF. The CDR3 DNA is TGCGCCAGCAGTGAGTCCCAGGAGCCCCAGCATTTT.

This clone was seen more than once but under ten times. The chain links TRBV5-5 to TRBJ1-1; D may be TRBD1 (5 bases). The CDR3 loop spans 14 amino acids. Germline assignment: CDR1 SGHKS and CDR2 YYEKEE (reference sequence). V was cut by 0 bases and J by 5 bases, with 11 bases left in between. Here the CDR3 DNA reads TGTGCCAGCAGCTTGGTGGGGCGGGGAACTGAAGCTTTCTTT. Amino acids: CASSLVGRGTEAFF.

This chain connects TRBV11-2 to TRBJ1-2; 9 positions match TRBD1. The CDR3 spans 15 residues. Germline lookup yields CDR1 SGHAT and CDR2 FQNNGV. V lost 0 bases to trimming and J lost 5 bases; unmatched junction nucleotides: 4. The CDR3 sequence: CASSLDTGGGYGYTF. The CDR3, as DNA: TGTGCCAGCAGCTTAGATACAGGGGGCGGATATGGCTACACCTTC.

V gene TRBV9 combines with J gene TRBJ2-5; 8 bases line up with TRBD2. This CDR3 is 14 amino acids long. V was pared by 0 bases and J by 5 bases, with 3 bases of the junction left unmatched. Germline CDR1 and CDR2: SGDLS and YYNGEE. The CDR3 bases are TGTGCCAGCAGCGTAGGGACTAGCTGGGAGACCCAGTACTTC. Protein sequence: CASSVGTSWETQYF.

This chain connects TRBV18 to TRBJ2-3, with D uncertain. Germline lookup yields CDR1 KGHSH and CDR2 LQKENI. V lost 7 bases and J lost 6, with 8 bases in between. This CDR3 comprises 11 residues. The CDR3 is CASFLWDTQYF. The CDR3 DNA is TGTGCCAGCTTCTTATGGGATACGCAGTATTTT. The full variable domain, its missing parts supplied by reference TRBV18 and TRBJ2-3, is NAGVMQNPRHLVRRRGQEARLRCSPMKGHSHVYWYRQLPEEGLKFMVYLQKENIIDESGMPKERFSAEFPKEGPSILRIQQVVRGDSAAYFCASFLWDTQYFGPGTRLTVL.

V gene TRBV18 combines with J gene TRBJ2-5; 14 positions match TRBD2. The trim removed 5 bases at V and 5 bases at J, leaving 7 bases unmatched. This CDR3 contains 16 residues. Germline V CDR1 and CDR2: KGHSH, LQKENI. The CDR3 reads CASSKTSGGAGETQYF. CDR3 DNA sequence: TGTGCCAGCTCAAAGACTAGCGGGGGGGCCGGTGAGACCCAGTACTTC.

V is TRBV21-1 and J is TRBJ1-1; TRBD1 is taken as the D call from the table, unchecked against the DNA. TRBV21-1 is termed a pseudogene. The CDR3 is 19 residues long. Written as DNA, the CDR3 is TGTGCCAGCGGAGGCGAAAACACAGGGGATAGAAATCAGTACACTGAAGCTTTCTTT. Translation gives CASGGENTGDRNQYTEAFF.

V and J are TRBV10-3 and TRBJ2-5; D gene unclear. The CDR3 spans 13 residues. With 7 bases removed from V and 5 bases from J, the gap between germline ends came to 14 bases. Looked up from germline, CDR1 is ENHRY and CDR2 is SYGVKD. The CDR3 is CAIIPGVGETQYF. The CDR3 nucleotides are TGTGCCATCATTCCAGGAGTCGGGGAGACCCAGTACTTC.

This clone was counted only a few times. This chain links TRBV6-4 with TRBJ1-6; 7 bases map to TRBD1. The CDR3 loop spans 15 amino acids. The V gene's germline CDR1 is MRHNA and CDR2 SNTAGT. V gave up 4 bases and J gave up 6 bases; unmatched junction bases: 6. The CDR3 nucleotides are TGTGCCAGCAGTGCACAGGGGAGGACTAATTCACCCCTCCACTTT. This codes for CASSAQGRTNSPLHF.

This clone was detected only once. V gene TRBV18 combines with J gene TRBJ2-2; the D gene could be TRBD1 or TRBD2 (5 bases each). This CDR3 has 13 residues. Trimming took off 1 base at V and 6 bases at J, with 6 bases between the two ends. The germline V gene has CDR1 KGHSH and CDR2 LQKENI. The CDR3 coding sequence is TGTGCCAGCTCACCACGGGGGTCCGGGGAGCTGTTTTTT. Encoded protein: CASSPRGSGELFF.